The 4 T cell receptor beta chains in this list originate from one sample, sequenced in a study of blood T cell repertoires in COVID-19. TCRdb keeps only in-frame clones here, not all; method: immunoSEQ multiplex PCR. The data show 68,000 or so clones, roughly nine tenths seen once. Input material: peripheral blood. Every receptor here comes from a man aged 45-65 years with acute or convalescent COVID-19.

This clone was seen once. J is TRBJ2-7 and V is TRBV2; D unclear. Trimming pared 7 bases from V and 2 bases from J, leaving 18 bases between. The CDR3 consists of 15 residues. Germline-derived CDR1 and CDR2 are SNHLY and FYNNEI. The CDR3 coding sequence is TGTGCCAGCAAACTGTCGCAGACACCAACCTACGAGCAGTACTTC. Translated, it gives CASKLSQTPTYEQYF.

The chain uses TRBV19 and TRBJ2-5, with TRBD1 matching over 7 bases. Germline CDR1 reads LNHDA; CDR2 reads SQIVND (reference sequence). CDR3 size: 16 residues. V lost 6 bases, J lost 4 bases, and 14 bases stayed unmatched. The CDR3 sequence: CASRPRINRGGETQYF. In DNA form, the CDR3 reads TGTGCCAGTAGGCCCCGAATTAACAGGGGTGGAGAGACCCAGTACTTC.

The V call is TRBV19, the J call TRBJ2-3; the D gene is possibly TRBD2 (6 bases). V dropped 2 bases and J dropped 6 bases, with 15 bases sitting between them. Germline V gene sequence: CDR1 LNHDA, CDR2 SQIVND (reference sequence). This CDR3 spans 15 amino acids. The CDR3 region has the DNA TGTGCCAGTAGTATAACACCCGGGGCGGGGGATACGCAGTATTTT. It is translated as CASSITPGAGDTQYF. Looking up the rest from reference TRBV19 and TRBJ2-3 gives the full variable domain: DGGITQSPKYLFRKEGQNVTLSCEQNLNHDAMYWYRQDPGQGLRLIYYSQIVNDFQKGDIAEGYSVSREKKESFPLTVTSAQKNPTAFYLCASSITPGAGDTQYFGPGTRLTVL.

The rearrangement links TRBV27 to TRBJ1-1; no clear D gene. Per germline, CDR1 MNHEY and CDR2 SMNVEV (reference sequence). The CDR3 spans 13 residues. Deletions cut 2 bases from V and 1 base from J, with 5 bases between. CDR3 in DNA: TGTGCCAGCAGTTTAAGAGAGAACACTGAAGCTTTCTTT. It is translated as CASSLRENTEAFF.